This T cell receptor beta chain was documented in a study of T cells in Graves' hyperthyroidism and ophthalmopathy. On this clonotype: What it binds is unknown.

Amplification of TCR beta CDR3 regions used RNA as the template. When the TCR CDR3 underwent first-round RT-PCR, the HTBI primer set was used. TCRdb ran MiXCR on the multiplex PCR reads and lists one entry per CDR3 protein. The sample has around 520,000 distinct CDR3 sequences; around 15% are singletons. Study results and caveats: Most thyroid clonotypes expanded above 0.001 were also detected in blood. Before onset, ophthalmopathy was predicted by the model a median about 6.2 months earlier.

Graves' hyperthyroidism without ophthalmopathy progression within 18 months was termed stable. Recently diagnosed hyperthyroidism of less than 2 months' duration affected patients aged 18 to 65. In germline, CDR1 is MDHEN, CDR2 SYDVKM. CDR3 size: 12 residues. V lost 7 bases and J lost 6, with 10 bases in between. The sample taken for sequencing was blood. V and J are TRBV28 and TRBJ2-1; D is undetermined. The sequence was obtained from a woman in her forties with Graves' hyperthyroidism. The DNA of the CDR3 is TGTGCCAGCACGGAGCGACTCAATGAGCAGTTCTTC. Its protein is CASTERLNEQFF.